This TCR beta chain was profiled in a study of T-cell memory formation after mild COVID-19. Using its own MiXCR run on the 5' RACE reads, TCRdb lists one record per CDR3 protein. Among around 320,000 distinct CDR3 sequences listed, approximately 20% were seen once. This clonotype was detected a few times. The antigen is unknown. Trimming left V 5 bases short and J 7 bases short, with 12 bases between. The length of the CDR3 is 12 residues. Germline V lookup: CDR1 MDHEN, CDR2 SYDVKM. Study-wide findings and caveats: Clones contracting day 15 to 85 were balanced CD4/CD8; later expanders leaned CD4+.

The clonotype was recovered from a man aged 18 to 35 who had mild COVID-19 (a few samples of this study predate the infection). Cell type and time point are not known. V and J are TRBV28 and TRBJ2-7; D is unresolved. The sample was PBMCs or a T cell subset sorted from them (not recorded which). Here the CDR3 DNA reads TGTGCCAGCAGTCCCAGACCCGGAGAGCAGTACGTC. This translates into CASSPRPGEQYV.